Listed here are 26 T cell receptor beta chains from one sample, sequenced in a study of blood T cells in healthy people across ages. PCR was performed a second time for about 6 to 12 cycles using a sample-barcoded 5' primer and a J-beta primer mix. In TCRdb, the 5' RACE reads were re-called with MiXCR into one record per CDR3 protein. The sample has 450,000 to 600,000 distinct CDR3 sequences, roughly a quarter seen once. The same sample was also studied in work on T cells of mothers and their children.

Material for sequencing was blood. All receptors come from a boy aged 2 to 10 in good health.

In this sample, this clonotype turned up a few times. One end of the junction fails to match germline, which may point to a read error. This chain joins TRBV7-9 and TRBJ1-5; TRBD1 might be the D (5 bases). Germline CDR1 SEHNR, CDR2 FQNEAQ (reference sequence). CDR3 length: 15 amino acids. The CDR3 region is CAISGGGNANQPQHF. The CDR3 nucleotides are TGTGCCATCAGCGGGGGGGGGAACGCCAATCAGCCCCAGCATTTT.

The gene calls are TRBV6-5 and TRBJ2-4, with D uncertain. V lost 6 bases and J 7 bases, leaving 16 bases between the germline ends. CDR3 size: 14 residues. CDR1 and CDR2 from the germline V gene are MNHEY and SVGAGI. CDR3 protein: CASRAGPKPNIQYF. The CDR3 region has the DNA TGTGCCAGCAGGGCCGGGCCTAAACCGAACATTCAGTACTTC.

The CDR3 loop is CASSRDRGNGELFF. CDR3 nucleotide sequence: TGTGCCAGCAGCCGGGACAGGGGCAACGGGGAGCTGTTTTTT. The chain couples TRBV5-4 to TRBJ2-2, with 10 bases lining up with TRBD1. The CDR3 is 14 residues long. Per germline, CDR1 SGHNT and CDR2 YYREEE (reference sequence). V trimming: 4 bases; J trimming: 7 bases; junction bases outside the gene matches: 4.

Regarding this clonotype: A much larger clone lies one base from this, so it may be a read error. The chain has TRBV12-3 or TRBV12-4 and TRBJ2-1; D is undetermined. The CDR3 is 13 amino acids. The V gene lost 6 bases and the J gene lost 4 bases, with 10 bases spanning the gap. The CDR3 protein is CASSGSLYNEQFF. The CDR3 region has the DNA TGTGCCAGCAGCGGATCGTTGTACAATGAGCAGTTCTTC.

The rearrangement links TRBV3-1 to TRBJ1-2; TRBD1 matches at 7 bases. The CDR3 has 13 amino acids. J gave up 7 bases and V 3 bases, and 5 bases lay outside the gene matches. Per the germline V gene, CDR1 is LGHDT and CDR2 is YNNKEL (reference sequence). This CDR3 is CASSHQGGGGYTF. The CDR3 bases are TGTGCCAGCAGCCACCAGGGGGGAGGTGGCTACACCTTC. The full variable domain, in which reference TRBV3-1 and TRBJ1-2 provide the parts outside the CDR3, is DTAVSQTPKYLVTQMGNDKSIKCEQNLGHDTMYWYKQDSKKFLKIMFSYNNKELIINETVPNRFSPKSPDKAHLNLHINSLELGDSAVYFCASSHQGGGGYTFGSGTRLTVV.

The chain links TRBV23-1 to TRBJ2-7; TRBD1 aligns across 10 bases. TRBV23-1 has ORF status, its function being uncertain. The CDR3 spans 20 residues. Trimming cost V 1 base and J 3 bases; bases outside gene matches: 18. CDR3 in amino acids: CASSQLGSDRGPFLSYEQYV. CDR3 coding DNA: TGCGCCAGCAGTCAATTGGGCTCTGACAGGGGGCCATTCCTTAGCTACGAGCAGTACGTC.

The chain uses TRBV6-1 and TRBJ2-2; 9 bases align to TRBD1. Germline-derived CDR1 and CDR2 are MNHNS and SASEGT. The CDR3 contains 15 residues. V was clipped by 5 bases and J by 3 bases; unmatched bases: 4. CDR3 sequence reads: CASSLGTGHTGELFF. DNA of the CDR3: TGTGCCAGCAGTTTAGGGACAGGGCACACCGGGGAGCTGTTTTTT.

This rearrangement joins TRBV5-1 to TRBJ2-5, with TRBD2 matching over 8 bases. In germline, CDR1 is SGHRS, CDR2 YFSETQ. This CDR3 comprises 14 residues. V gave up 4 bases and J gave up 5 bases; unmatched junction bases: 7. The CDR3 spells CASSPGLAPETQYF. CDR3 DNA sequence: TGCGCCAGCAGCCCCGGACTAGCTCCGGAGACCCAGTACTTC. Supplemented by reference TRBV5-1 and TRBJ2-5, the full variable domain reads KAGVTQTPRYLIKTRGQQVTLSCSPISGHRSVSWYQQTPGQGLQFLFEYFSETQRNKGNFPGRFSGRQFSNSRSEMNVSTLELGDSALYLCASSPGLAPETQYFGPGTRLLVL.

This clonotype appeared a few times. The V call is TRBV18, the J call TRBJ1-5; no clear D gene. From germline, CDR1 is KGHSH and CDR2 LQKENI. The CDR3 is made up of 13 amino acids. The V end lost 4 bases, the J end lost 4 bases, and 8 bases lay between the germline ends. DNA for the CDR3: TGTGCCAGCTCACAGGGTTCTAATCAGCCCCAGCATTTT. Encoded protein: CASSQGSNQPQHF.

This clonotype was seen a handful of times. The DNA of the CDR3 is TGTGCCAGCCAGGGGGTTCCCTTCAACTATGGCTACACCTTC. Its protein product is CASQGVPFNYGYTF. The chain carries TRBV12-3 or TRBV12-4 and TRBJ1-2; 7 nucleotides agree with TRBD1. The CDR3 is 14 residues long. After removal of 8 bases from V and 2 bases from J, the junction contained 8 bases not matched to a gene.

This clonotype was found a few times. The chain couples TRBV6-6 to TRBJ2-1; D not certain. CDR3 size: 11 residues. Trimming shortened V by 5 bases and J by 8 bases, and 7 bases separated the two germline ends. CDR1 MNHNY and CDR2 SVGAGI come from the germline V gene (reference sequence). CDR3 loop: CASSGKDEQFF. The CDR3 DNA sequence: TGTGCCAGCAGTGGGAAGGATGAGCAGTTCTTC.

The V gene is TRBV5-5, the J gene TRBJ2-5; the match to TRBD1 covers 9 bases. The DNA end is a closer match to TRBJ2-7, so the J assignment may be wrong. This CDR3 has 14 amino acids. Germline V gives CDR1 SGHKS, CDR2 YYEKEE (reference sequence). In nucleotides, the CDR3 is TGTGCCAGCAGATATCCGGGACAGGGATACGAGCAGTACTTC. Its translation: CASRYPGQGYEQYF.

This clonotype came up a few times. The chain links TRBV6-5 to TRBJ1-2, with D perhaps TRBD1 (5 bases). V dropped 0 bases and J dropped 5 bases, with 19 bases sitting between them. The V gene's germline CDR1 is MNHEY and CDR2 SVGAGI. This CDR3 is 17 amino acids long. CDR3: CASSYSSGQTHLYGYTF. The DNA for the CDR3 is TGTGCCAGCAGTTACTCATCAGGGCAGACGCACCTTTATGGCTACACCTTC.

In this sample, this clonotype turned up a few times. This chain uses TRBV5-1 with TRBJ1-1, with D possibly matching TRBD1 (6 bases). Germline V lookup: CDR1 SGHRS, CDR2 YFSETQ. V lost 5 bases and J 2 bases, leaving 16 bases between the germline ends. This CDR3 contains 15 residues. The CDR3 coding sequence is TGCGCCAGCAGTCCCGGTAACAGGGCAAACACTGAAGCTTTCTTT. This gives the protein CASSPGNRANTEAFF. Together with reference TRBV5-1 and TRBJ1-1, the CDR3 gives the full variable domain: KAGVTQTPRYLIKTRGQQVTLSCSPISGHRSVSWYQQTPGQGLQFLFEYFSETQRNKGNFPGRFSGRQFSNSRSEMNVSTLELGDSALYLCASSPGNRANTEAFFGQGTRLTVV.

This rearrangement joins TRBV15 to TRBJ1-2, with D maybe TRBD1 (5 bases). The V end was cut by 9 bases, the J end by 2 bases, with 16 bases between. The CDR3 runs to 14 residues. Per the germline V gene, CDR1 is LNHNV and CDR2 is YYDKDF (reference sequence). CDR3 DNA sequence: TGTGCCACAGGGGAGGGTTTGGGAAACTATGGCTACACCTTC. Its translation: CATGEGLGNYGYTF.

This rearrangement joins TRBV27 to TRBJ1-1; D is unresolved. This CDR3 has 15 amino acids. V gave up 5 bases and J gave up 5 bases, with 18 bases separating them. Germline loops: CDR1 MNHEY, CDR2 SMNVEV (reference sequence). As DNA, the CDR3 is TGTGCCAGCAGTCTGGGCGGTTGGGTCTCTACTGAAGCTTTCTTT. It translates to CASSLGGWVSTEAFF.

The chain combines TRBV4-2 with TRBJ2-3; TRBD1 agrees at 9 bases. V lost 3 bases, J lost 8 bases, and 9 bases stayed unmatched. The CDR3 consists of 15 residues. Germline CDR1 reads LGHNA; CDR2 reads YNFKEQ. The DNA for the CDR3 is TGTGCCAGCAGCCAGATCCGGGACAGGGAGGGTACGCAGTATTTT. This translates into CASSQIRDREGTQYF.

This chain connects TRBV20-1 to TRBJ2-7; no firm D call. Germline V lookup: CDR1 DFQATT, CDR2 SNEGSKA (reference sequence). The CDR3 runs to 11 residues. Trimming pared 0 bases from V and 5 bases from J, leaving 5 bases between. For the CDR3, the DNA is TGCAGTGCTAGAGATTCTGACGAGCAGTACTTC. Translated, it gives CSARDSDEQYF.

This clonotype was seen a handful of times. The rearrangement links TRBV5-5 to TRBJ1-4; TRBD1 agrees at 12 bases. Unmatched junction bases numbered 9, after V lost 2 bases and J lost 10 bases. This CDR3 has 16 residues. Germline-derived CDR1 and CDR2 are SGHKS and YYEKEE (reference sequence). CDR3 residues: CASSFPPGQGARKLFF. CDR3 in DNA: TGTGCCAGCAGCTTCCCACCGGGACAGGGGGCGCGAAAACTGTTTTTT. The full variable domain, rest sourced from reference TRBV5-5 and TRBJ1-4, is DAGVTQSPTHLIKTRGQQVTLRCSPISGHKSVSWYQQVLGQGPQFIFQYYEKEERGRGNFPDRFSARQFPNYSSELNVNALLLGDSALYLCASSFPPGQGARKLFFGSGTQLSVL.

The chain uses TRBV5-1 and TRBJ2-3; TRBD2 matches 8 bases. Looked up from germline, CDR1 is SGHRS and CDR2 is YFSETQ. This CDR3 is built from 14 residues. Germline trimming cut 4 bases from V and 4 bases from J; bases unmatched to any gene: 5. The CDR3 DNA reads TGCGCCAGCAGCGAACGGGGGGGTTCAGATACGCAGTATTTT. Translation gives CASSERGGSDTQYF.

CDR3 bases: TGTGCCAGCAGTTTAAGAGGGGCCCGCACAGATACGCAGTATTTT. It encodes CASSLRGARTDTQYF. The J gene is TRBJ2-3, the V gene TRBV12-3 or TRBV12-4; D is perhaps TRBD1 or TRBD2 (5 bases each). V dropped 2 bases and J dropped 1 base, with 10 bases sitting between them. The CDR3 extends over 15 amino acids.

The J gene is TRBJ2-1, the V gene TRBV7-2, with no clear D. The CDR3 spans 12 residues. Per germline, CDR1 SGHTA and CDR2 FQGNSA. Trimming cost V 10 bases and J 0 bases, with 7 bases left between them. The CDR3 DNA reads TGTGCCATAGAGAGCTCCTACAATGAGCAGTTCTTC. This gives the protein CAIESSYNEQFF.

V gene TRBV20-1 combines with J gene TRBJ2-5, with TRBD1 matching 11 bases. The J segment lost 9 bases and the V segment lost 0 bases, leaving 6 bases of the junction unmatched. CDR1 is DFQATT, CDR2 SNEGSKA, per germline (reference sequence). The CDR3 runs 14 residues. The CDR3 region is CSAREGTGGRAQYF. CDR3 coding DNA: TGCAGTGCTAGAGAGGGGACAGGGGGTCGAGCCCAGTACTTC.

The DNA for the CDR3 is TGCAGTGCTAGAGTCCGCGTCCCCTATACCAATGAGCAGTTCTTC. Translated: CSARVRVPYTNEQFF. This sequence joins TRBV20-1 and TRBJ2-1, with D hard to call. Deletions cut 1 base from V and 6 bases from J, with 16 bases between. There are 15 residues in the CDR3. CDR1 DFQATT and CDR2 SNEGSKA come from the germline V gene (reference sequence).

The chain is built from TRBV28 and TRBJ1-4; D not resolved. CDR3 length: 13 amino acids. V lost 1 base, J lost 7 bases, and 7 bases lay in between. Per germline, CDR1 MDHEN and CDR2 SYDVKM. CDR3 nucleotide sequence: TGTGCCAGCAGTTTATACAGCGGTGAAAAACTGTTTTTT. The encoded protein is CASSLYSGEKLFF.

Remarks on this clonotype: The junction and the germline gene differ at one end; a read error may be behind it. The chain links TRBV28 to TRBJ2-6; D might be TRBD1 (5 bases). Germline V lookup: CDR1 MDHEN, CDR2 SYDVKM. This CDR3 has 15 amino acids. CDR3: CASSSPGSGADVLTF. DNA of the CDR3: TGTGCCAGCAGCTCCCCGGGCTCTGGGGCCGACGTCCTGACTTTC.